This T cell receptor beta chain is drawn from a study of blood T cell repertoires in COVID-19. The protocol was immunoSEQ multiplex PCR, while the TCRdb copy is restricted to in-frame clones and leaves out a portion. The sample contains tens of thousands of clones, approximately 84% of which appear only once. This clone was detected only a few times. Sample: peripheral blood. The sequence was collected from a human donor with active or convalescent COVID-19. The donor label of this sample is uncertain.

CDR3 sequence (DNA): TGTGCCAGCAGTTTCGGCGGGCCTTATGGCTACACCTTC. It specifies CASSFGGPYGYTF. V and J are TRBV12-3 or TRBV12-4 and TRBJ1-2, with D uncertain. V gave up 3 bases and J gave up 5 bases, with 10 bases separating them. The CDR3 spans 13 residues.